A single sample gave rise to the 25 T cell receptor beta chains below, sequenced in a study of T cells in Graves' hyperthyroidism and ophthalmopathy. Amplification of TCR beta CDR3 regions was performed using RNA transcripts as template. TCR CDR3 underwent first-round RT-PCR with the HTBI primer set. TCRdb reprocessed the multiplex PCR reads via MiXCR and lists one record per CDR3 protein. The data hold approximately 610,000 distinct CDR3 sequences, with about 15% observed a single time. Sequencing used blood. The receptors derive from a woman in her thirties or forties with Graves' ophthalmopathy.

This clonotype has at least ten counts. The chain combines TRBV28 with TRBJ1-5, with a tentative D call TRBD1 (5 bases). This CDR3 comprises 16 residues. Germline loops: CDR1 MDHEN, CDR2 SYDVKM. V lost 5 bases and J 2 bases, leaving 16 bases between the germline ends. The CDR3, as DNA: TGTGCCAGCAGTAGTCTCTGGGGGGGGGGCAATCAGCCCCAGCATTTT. Protein sequence: CASSSLWGGGNQPQHF.

There are many counts of this clonotype. The chain has TRBV20-1 and TRBJ2-7, with 7 bases that match TRBD1. There are 13 residues in the CDR3. Looked up from germline, CDR1 is DFQATT and CDR2 is SNEGSKA (reference sequence). Trimming cost V 6 bases and J 1 base; bases outside gene matches: 6. This chain's CDR3 is CSALMTGSYEQYF. The CDR3 DNA is TGCAGTGCGCTAATGACAGGGTCCTACGAGCAGTACTTC.

This clonotype was observed at least ten times. V gene TRBV12-3 or TRBV12-4 combines with J gene TRBJ1-5; 7 nucleotides align to TRBD1. The CDR3 is made up of 14 amino acids. Trimming at V came to 4 bases and at J to 7 bases, leaving 7 bases not matched to a gene. CDR3 in amino acids: CASSSIDRVQPQHF. The CDR3 bases are TGTGCCAGCAGTTCAATAGACAGGGTACAGCCCCAGCATTTT.

In its sample, this clonotype was seen a few times. V and J are TRBV18 and TRBJ2-5; D is unclear. CDR3 length: 14 amino acids. Trimming pared 3 bases from V and 5 bases from J, leaving 13 bases between. Germline CDR1 reads KGHSH; CDR2 reads LQKENI. The CDR3 sequence: CASSPSSESETQYF. CDR3 in DNA: TGTGCCAGCTCACCCTCAAGCGAAAGTGAGACCCAGTACTTC.

This clonotype was counted between two and nine times. The chain has TRBV29-1 and TRBJ2-7; 9 bases map to TRBD1. The ends lost 6 bases at V and 6 bases at J; junction bases unmatched: 9. Germline-derived CDR1 and CDR2 are SQVTM and ANQGSEA. CDR3 length equals 13 residues. The CDR3 sequence is CSVTRDRVGEQYF. CDR3 coding DNA: TGCAGCGTCACCCGGGACAGGGTGGGCGAGCAGTACTTC.

The chain joins TRBV7-8 to TRBJ1-1, with 9 bases aligning to TRBD1. After removal of 5 bases from V and 4 bases from J, the junction contained 5 bases not matched to a gene. Per the germline V gene, CDR1 is SGHVS and CDR2 is FQNEAQ. The CDR3 totals 14 residues. Here the CDR3 reads CASSNTGGRTEAFF. DNA for the CDR3: TGTGCCAGCAGCAACACAGGGGGCCGCACTGAAGCTTTCTTT.

This clonotype was seen many times. The V call is TRBV5-1, the J call TRBJ1-1; TRBD1 matches at 11 bases. Germline-derived CDR1 and CDR2 are SGHRS and YFSETQ. J lost 5 bases, V lost 2 bases, and 5 bases had no gene match. The CDR3 loop spans 15 amino acids. The CDR3 reads CASSFGQGAETEAFF. CDR3 nucleotide sequence: TGCGCCAGCAGCTTCGGACAGGGGGCGGAAACTGAAGCTTTCTTT.

This clonotype was observed many times. The V gene is TRBV29-1, the J gene TRBJ2-5; D is perhaps TRBD2 (6 bases). Trimming left V 3 bases short and J 3 bases short, with 23 bases between. Germline CDR1 reads SQVTM; CDR2 reads ANQGSEA. CDR3 length: 17 amino acids. The CDR3 protein is CSVEGGRVFVAEETQYF. In nucleotides, the CDR3 is TGCAGCGTTGAGGGAGGAAGGGTGTTTGTGGCCGAAGAGACCCAGTACTTC.

This clonotype was seen many times. The chain couples TRBV6-5 to TRBJ2-7, with D hard to call. The germline V and J ends were trimmed by 4 bases and 3 bases, with 10 bases remaining between them. Germline CDR1 is MNHEY and CDR2 is SVGAGI. The CDR3 extends over 13 amino acids. The chain's CDR3 is CASSSDGFYEQYF. CDR3 coding DNA: TGTGCCAGCAGTTCGGACGGTTTCTACGAGCAGTACTTC.

This clonotype has a count of ten or more. The junction departs from the called germline gene at one end, perhaps through a read error. The chain couples TRBV7-8 to TRBJ2-5; D is ambiguous. The CDR3 spans 13 residues. Germline V lookup: CDR1 SGHVS, CDR2 FQNEAQ. CDR3 nucleotides: TGTGCCAGCAGCCTGTCCGTCCAAGGGACCCAGTACTTC. This translates into CASSLSVQGTQYF.

This clonotype has more than one count but fewer than ten. The chain couples TRBV5-1 to TRBJ2-7; no clear D gene. CDR3 length: 13 amino acids. V was shortened by 0 bases and J by 3 bases, with 7 bases between the two germline ends. CDR1 is SGHRS, CDR2 YFSETQ, per germline. DNA of the CDR3: TGCGCCAGCAGCTTGGAAAGTTACTACGAGCAGTACTTC. This gives the protein CASSLESYYEQYF.

This clonotype occurred many times. The DNA of the CDR3 is TGTGCCAGCAGCGAACTAGCGGGACCTTTCTACGAGCAGTACTTC. Translated: CASSELAGPFYEQYF. This chain connects TRBV6-1 to TRBJ2-7, with 10 bases matching TRBD2. V gave up 6 bases and J gave up 3 bases; unmatched junction bases: 8. CDR3 length equals 15 residues. Germline loops: CDR1 MNHNS, CDR2 SASEGT.

This clonotype showed up many times. This chain uses TRBV28 with TRBJ2-7; TRBD2 matches at 10 bases. This CDR3 is 15 amino acids long. Germline lookup yields CDR1 MDHEN and CDR2 SYDVKM. The junction had 5 bases not matched to a gene; V was cut back by 3 bases and J by 3 bases. The DNA for the CDR3 is TGTGCCAGCAGTTTCGGTGCTAGCGGGGGCTACGAGCAGTACTTC. Translation: CASSFGASGGYEQYF.

This clonotype was detected many times. V is TRBV2 and J is TRBJ1-5; D may be TRBD1 (6 bases). Trimming shortened V by 5 bases and J by 4 bases, and 15 bases separated the two germline ends. Germline V CDR1 and CDR2: SNHLY, FYNNEI. The CDR3 totals 15 residues. This CDR3 is CASSRGGHPNQPQHF. The CDR3 nucleotides are TGTGCCAGCAGTCGTGGGGGGCACCCAAATCAGCCCCAGCATTTT.

Many counts were recorded for this clonotype. The chain has TRBV28 and TRBJ2-7; D is undetermined. Per the germline V gene, CDR1 is MDHEN and CDR2 is SYDVKM. This CDR3 comprises 13 residues. V was cut by 8 bases and J by 6 bases, with 17 bases left in between. The CDR3 spells CASRKMGSGEQYF. CDR3 DNA: TGTGCCAGCCGCAAAATGGGGTCGGGCGAGCAGTACTTC. Looking up the rest from reference TRBV28 and TRBJ2-7 gives the full variable domain: DVKVTQSSRYLVKRTGEKVFLECVQDMDHENMFWYRQDPGLGLRLIYFSYDVKMKEKGDIPEGYSVSREKKERFSLILESASTNQTSMYLCASRKMGSGEQYFGPGTRLTVT.

This clonotype has at least ten counts. The chain employs TRBV9 and TRBJ2-7; 9 positions match TRBD2. The CDR3 sequence is 18 residues long. The germline V gene has CDR1 SGDLS and CDR2 YYNGEE. V was clipped by 4 bases and J by 3 bases; unmatched bases: 17. The CDR3 bases are TGTGCCAGCAGCCCTAGCATGGTTCCTGCGGGGGGGTACTACGAGCAGTACTTC. This codes for CASSPSMVPAGGYYEQYF.

Ten or more counts support this clonotype. V is TRBV13 and J is TRBJ2-7; D is undetermined. Germline CDR1 and CDR2: PRHDT and FYEKMQ (reference sequence). The V and J ends lost 2 bases and 3 bases respectively, with 5 bases between them. The length of the CDR3 is 12 residues. CDR3 nucleotides: TGTGCCAGCAGCTTATATGGCTACGAGCAGTACTTC. As protein: CASSLYGYEQYF.

This clonotype was detected ten times or more. V is TRBV11-2 and J is TRBJ1-5; 7 positions agree with TRBD1. Trimming at V came to 0 bases and at J to 0 bases, leaving 5 bases not matched to a gene. The length of the CDR3 is 17 residues. Germline V gives CDR1 SGHAT, CDR2 FQNNGV. CDR3 residues: CASSLDGQAYSNQPQHF. CDR3 nucleotide sequence: TGTGCCAGCAGCTTAGATGGACAGGCCTATAGCAATCAGCCCCAGCATTTT.

The chain recombines TRBV4-2 with TRBJ2-7, with 11 nucleotides matching TRBD2. J gave up 2 bases and V 2 bases, and 11 bases lay outside the gene matches. The germline V gene encodes CDR1 LGHNA and CDR2 YNFKEQ. CDR3 length equals 18 residues. DNA for the CDR3: TGTGCCAGCAGCCAAACAAACCCGGGACTAGCGGTAACCTACGAGCAGTACTTC. Amino acids: CASSQTNPGLAVTYEQYF.

The gene calls are TRBV6-1 and TRBJ2-3; 8 bases are shared with TRBD2. The trim removed 2 bases at V and 4 bases at J, leaving 5 bases unmatched. The germline V gene has CDR1 MNHNS and CDR2 SASEGT. The CDR3 is made up of 15 amino acids. The CDR3 nucleotides are TGTGCCAGCAGTGAAAGCGGGAGCGGCGCAGATACGCAGTATTTT. This codes for CASSESGSGADTQYF.

This clonotype was counted a few times. A much larger clonotype is one base distant, so this may be a read error. J is TRBJ2-7 and V is TRBV28, with a possible D match to TRBD1 (6 bases). Germline V lookup: CDR1 MDHEN, CDR2 SYDVKM. The CDR3 runs to 18 residues. The CDR3 sequence: CACSLAPGQGLMSYEQYF. Here the CDR3 DNA reads TGTGCCTGCAGTTTAGCCCCAGGGCAGGGGCTCATGTCCTACGAGCAGTACTTC.

The chain has TRBV28 and TRBJ2-5, with 7 bases that match TRBD1. This CDR3 has 14 amino acids. Germline trimming cut 6 bases from V and 4 bases from J; bases unmatched to any gene: 8. Germline V gene sequence: CDR1 MDHEN, CDR2 SYDVKM. CDR3 in amino acids: CASRSTGSAETQYF. Here the CDR3 DNA reads TGTGCCAGCAGATCGACAGGGTCGGCAGAGACCCAGTACTTC. Filled out from reference TRBV28 and TRBJ2-5, the complete variable domain reads DVKVTQSSRYLVKRTGEKVFLECVQDMDHENMFWYRQDPGLGLRLIYFSYDVKMKEKGDIPEGYSVSREKKERFSLILESASTNQTSMYLCASRSTGSAETQYFGPGTRLLVL.

This clonotype was observed at least ten times. This chain links TRBV12-3 or TRBV12-4 with TRBJ2-5; 13 positions match TRBD2. The CDR3 covers 15 residues. Trimming at V came to 6 bases and at J to 5 bases, leaving 6 bases not matched to a gene. The CDR3, as DNA: TGTGCCAGCAGCCTAATGGGACTAGCGGGGGAGACCCAGTACTTC. It yields the protein CASSLMGLAGETQYF.

This clonotype has a count of ten or more. This chain links TRBV28 with TRBJ2-7, with D unresolved. CDR1 is MDHEN, CDR2 SYDVKM, per germline. V was pared by 3 bases and J by 0 bases, with 9 bases between. The length of the CDR3 is 14 residues. The CDR3 here is CASSFFVSSYEQYF. For the CDR3, the DNA is TGTGCCAGCAGTTTTTTCGTGAGCTCCTACGAGCAGTACTTC. The whole variable domain, remainder taken from reference TRBV28 and TRBJ2-7, is DVKVTQSSRYLVKRTGEKVFLECVQDMDHENMFWYRQDPGLGLRLIYFSYDVKMKEKGDIPEGYSVSREKKERFSLILESASTNQTSMYLCASSFFVSSYEQYFGPGTRLTVT.

The chain carries TRBV12-3 or TRBV12-4 and TRBJ1-5; possibly TRBD1 for D (5 bases). V was clipped by 5 bases and J by 5 bases, with 19 bases between them. The length of the CDR3 is 16 residues. The CDR3 nucleotides read TGTGCCAGCAGTCCCGGGACTGTCCCAAATGATCAGCCCCAGCATTTT. It encodes CASSPGTVPNDQPQHF.